Each of the 18 T cell receptor beta chains below was sequenced from the same sample in a study of blood T cell repertoires in COVID-19. TCRdb's copy holds only in-frame clones and misses some; the assay was immunoSEQ multiplex PCR. The data show over 200,000 clones, with about 86% seen just once and approximately 9% held by the top ten. Sequenced: PBMCs or T cells enriched from blood (not recorded which). These receptors were collected from a woman aged 50 to 65 with acute COVID-19.

The chain employs TRBV4-1 and TRBJ1-1, with TRBD1 as a possible D gene (5 bases). From germline, CDR1 is MGHRA and CDR2 YSYEKL. The CDR3 covers 15 residues. Trimming shortened V by 2 bases and J by 2 bases, and 12 bases separated the two germline ends. CDR3 DNA sequence: TGCGCCAGCAGCCAACTAGGTAGGGGAAACACTGAAGCTTTCTTT. It specifies CASSQLGRGNTEAFF.

The rearrangement uses TRBV6-2 or TRBV6-3 and TRBJ2-3, with D possibly matching TRBD2 (5 bases). Germline CDR1 MNHEY, CDR2 SVGEGT. Trimming cost V 5 bases and J 4 bases, with 10 bases left between them. The CDR3 loop spans 13 amino acids. Here the CDR3 reads CASSALASDTQYF. The CDR3 region has the DNA TGTGCCAGCAGTGCCCTAGCTTCAGATACGCAGTATTTT.

The V and J genes are TRBV24-1 and TRBJ2-3; D is perhaps TRBD1 (5 bases). V lost 1 base and J 5 bases, leaving 15 bases between the germline ends. There are 16 residues in the CDR3. Germline values: CDR1 KGHDR, CDR2 SFDVKD. The CDR3 region has the DNA TGTGCCACCAGTGATTTTCGGTCAGGGATCGGAGATACGCAGTATTTT. Protein sequence: CATSDFRSGIGDTQYF.

This sequence joins TRBV9 and TRBJ2-3, with 9 nucleotides matching TRBD1. Trimming at V came to 3 bases and at J to 4 bases, leaving 9 bases not matched to a gene. CDR1 SGDLS and CDR2 YYNGEE come from the germline V gene. This CDR3 is built from 16 residues. CDR3 region: CASSGRGTGWPDTQYF. For the CDR3, the DNA is TGTGCCAGCAGCGGAAGAGGGACAGGGTGGCCAGATACGCAGTATTTT.

On this clone: Distinct nucleotide sequences in the sample also encode this CDR3. The chain couples TRBV7-2 to TRBJ2-5; D is possibly TRBD2 (6 bases). V was trimmed by 0 bases and J by 5 bases, leaving 10 bases between them. Germline V CDR1 and CDR2: SGHTA, FQGNSA. The CDR3 runs to 14 residues. The CDR3 sequence is CASSLAGSGETQYF. CDR3 sequence (DNA): TGTGCCAGCAGCTTAGCCGGGAGTGGCGAGACCCAGTACTTC. The full variable domain, its missing parts supplied by reference TRBV7-2 and TRBJ2-5, is GAGVSQSPSNKVTEKGKDVELRCDPISGHTALYWYRQSLGQGLEFLIYFQGNSAPDKSGLPSDRFSAERTGGSVSTLTIQRTQQEDSAVYLCASSLAGSGETQYFGPGTRLLVL.

This rearrangement joins TRBV18 to TRBJ2-7; TRBD1 aligns across 10 bases. The junction had 9 bases not matched to a gene; V was cut back by 0 bases and J by 4 bases. Germline lookup yields CDR1 KGHSH and CDR2 LQKENI. CDR3 length: 17 residues. CDR3 nucleotides: TGTGCCAGCTCACCACCGGGGGGACAGGGGAAAGGATACGAGCAGTACTTC. Translated, it gives CASSPPGGQGKGYEQYF.

V usage is TRBV7-9 and J usage is TRBJ1-2, with 8 bases fitting TRBD1. The germline V gene has CDR1 SEHNR and CDR2 FQNEAQ (reference sequence). Trimming at V came to 6 bases and at J to 1 base, leaving 10 bases not matched to a gene. CDR3 length equals 16 residues. The CDR3 coding sequence is TGTGCCAGCAGGCGGTCAGGGGGCGAACGTAACTATGGCTACACCTTC. As protein: CASRRSGGERNYGYTF.

The chain joins TRBV7-9 to TRBJ1-5; D is unresolved. CDR1 is SEHNR, CDR2 FQNEAQ, per germline (reference sequence). CDR3 size: 16 residues. V gave up 2 bases and J gave up 0 bases, with 11 bases separating them. The CDR3, as DNA: TGTGCCAGCAGCTTATTCCCTCAGAATAGCAATCAGCCCCAGCATTTT. It encodes CASSLFPQNSNQPQHF.

This chain joins TRBV7-9 and TRBJ1-2; 8 bases are shared with TRBD1. This CDR3 region has 11 residues. The ends lost 8 bases at V and 8 bases at J; junction bases unmatched: 4. Per the germline V gene, CDR1 is SEHNR and CDR2 is FQNEAQ (reference sequence). CDR3 in amino acids: CASRTGNGYTF. In DNA, the CDR3 is TGTGCCAGCCGGACAGGGAACGGCTACACCTTC.

The chain recombines TRBV29-1 with TRBJ2-1, with D tentatively TRBD2 (6 bases). The germline V gene encodes CDR1 SQVTM and CDR2 ANQGSEA. This CDR3 is built from 17 residues. The ends were cut back, 1 base at V and 3 bases at J, with 19 bases in the middle. The CDR3 DNA is TGCAGCGTTGAAGCATTGGCCCAGGAGGGACGCTACAATGAGCAGTTCTTC. Its protein is CSVEALAQEGRYNEQFF.

The rearrangement links TRBV9 to TRBJ1-1; 7 bases agree with TRBD1. CDR1 is SGDLS, CDR2 YYNGEE, per germline. The J segment lost 4 bases and the V segment lost 4 bases, leaving 10 bases of the junction unmatched. CDR3 length: 15 amino acids. The CDR3 region has the DNA TGTGCCAGCAGCCCTCAAAGCAGGGGGGTCACTGAAGCTTTCTTT. This sequence encodes CASSPQSRGVTEAFF. Complete variable domain (other parts from reference TRBV9 and TRBJ1-1): DSGVTQTPKHLITATGQRVTLRCSPRSGDLSVYWYQQSLDQGLQFLIQYYNGEERAKGNILERFSAQQFPDLHSELNLSSLELGDSALYFCASSPQSRGVTEAFFGQGTRLTVV.

The chain employs TRBV24-1 and TRBJ1-2; D is unresolved. This CDR3 has 12 residues. Germline V lookup: CDR1 KGHDR, CDR2 SFDVKD. With 0 bases removed from V and 7 bases from J, the gap between germline ends came to 5 bases. The DNA of the CDR3 is TGTGCCACCAGTGATTTGAACAGTGGCTACACCTTC. Residues: CATSDLNSGYTF.

This chain joins TRBV15 and TRBJ1-5, with TRBD1 as a possible D gene (6 bases). The V gene's germline CDR1 is LNHNV and CDR2 YYDKDF (reference sequence). This CDR3 region has 13 residues. The ends were cut back, 1 base at V and 11 bases at J, with 12 bases in the middle. CDR3 coding DNA: TGTGCCACCAGCAGAGTTCAGGGGCAATCCCAGCATTTT. Its protein product is CATSRVQGQSQHF.

This chain connects TRBV7-3 to TRBJ2-1; D is uncertain. The V gene's germline CDR1 is SGHTA and CDR2 FQGTGA. Trimming pared 1 base from V and 5 bases from J, leaving 6 bases between. The CDR3 length is 13 residues. The CDR3 loop is CASSLMSDNEQFF. The CDR3 nucleotides read TGTGCCAGCAGCTTAATGTCAGACAATGAGCAGTTCTTC.

The V call is TRBV18, the J call TRBJ2-7; D not certain. CDR3 length: 16 amino acids. V gave up 0 bases and J gave up 0 bases, with 12 bases separating them. Germline V gene sequence: CDR1 KGHSH, CDR2 LQKENI. The CDR3 loop is CASSPPRGQSSYEQYF. The CDR3 DNA reads TGTGCCAGCTCACCACCCCGAGGCCAGAGCTCCTACGAGCAGTACTTC.

CDR3 nucleotides: TGTGCCAGCAGCCCCCGTCGACTAGCGGGATCTCCAGATACGCAGTATTTT. This translates into CASSPRRLAGSPDTQYF. The rearrangement uses TRBV9 and TRBJ2-3, with 11 bases that match TRBD2. Germline V gene lookup returns CDR1 SGDLS and CDR2 YYNGEE. The CDR3 sequence is 17 residues long. With V trimmed by 4 bases and J by 4 bases, 11 bases remained unmatched.

The rearrangement joins TRBV27 to TRBJ2-3; TRBD2 aligns across 16 bases. The junction had 12 bases not matched to a gene; V was cut back by 3 bases and J by 0 bases. The CDR3 is made up of 21 amino acids. Germline V CDR1 and CDR2: MNHEY, SMNVEV (reference sequence). The CDR3: CASSFYGRGTSGRDSTDTQYF. The CDR3 DNA sequence: TGTGCCAGCAGTTTCTACGGACGGGGGACTAGCGGGAGGGACAGCACAGATACGCAGTATTTT.

The chain employs TRBV18 and TRBJ2-7; possibly TRBD1 for D (6 bases). The length of the CDR3 is 13 residues. V lost 5 bases, J lost 4 bases, and 12 bases lay in between. CDR1 and CDR2 (germline): KGHSH, LQKENI. The CDR3 reads CASSSGQKYEQYF. The CDR3 nucleotides are TGTGCCAGCTCATCGGGACAAAAATACGAGCAGTACTTC.